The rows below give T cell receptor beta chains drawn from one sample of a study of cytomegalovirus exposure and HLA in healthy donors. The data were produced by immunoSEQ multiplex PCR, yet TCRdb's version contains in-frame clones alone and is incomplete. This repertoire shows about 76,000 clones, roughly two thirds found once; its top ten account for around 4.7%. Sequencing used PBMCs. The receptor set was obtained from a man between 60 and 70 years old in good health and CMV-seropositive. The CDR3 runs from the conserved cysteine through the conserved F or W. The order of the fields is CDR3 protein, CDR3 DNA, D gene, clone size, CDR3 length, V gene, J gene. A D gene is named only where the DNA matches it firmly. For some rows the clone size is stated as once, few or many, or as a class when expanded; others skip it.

CDR3: CASSAWAGNNEQYF
DNA: TGCGCCAGCAGCGCCTGGGCAGGGAACAACGAGCAGTACTTC
D: .
size: .
length: 14
V: TRBV5-1
J: TRBJ2-7

CDR3: CASSYSGEDQETQYF
DNA: TGTGCCAGCAGTTACTCCGGGGAAGACCAAGAGACCCAGTACTTC
D: .
size: once
length: 15
V: TRBV6-5
J: TRBJ2-5

CDR3: CSSSQPGTGLSYEQYF
DNA: TGTTCCAGCAGCCAACCAGGGACAGGGCTATCCTACGAGCAGTACTTC
D: TRBD1
size: few
length: 16
V: TRBV7-9
J: TRBJ2-7

CDR3: CASSLRQSVTATNEKLFF
DNA: TGTGCCAGCTCCCTAAGACAGTCCGTAACTGCAACTAATGAAAAACTGTTTTTT
D: .
size: .
length: 18
V: TRBV18
J: TRBJ1-4

CDR3: CASSLQENTEAFF
DNA: TGTGCCAGCAGCTTACAGGAAAACACTGAAGCTTTCTTT
D: .
size: .
length: 13
V: TRBV11-3
J: TRBJ1-1

CDR3: CASRQPGLPYEYF
DNA: TGTGCCAGCAGGCAACCGGGACTGCCCTATGAGTACTTC
D: .
size: few
length: 13
V: TRBV6-5
J: TRBJ2-7

CDR3: CASSLRGQVTSSNEQYF
DNA: TGTGCCAGCAGCTTAAGGGGACAGGTCACCAGCAGCAACGAGCAGTACTTC
D: TRBD1
size: once
length: 17
V: TRBV7-2
J: TRBJ2-7

CDR3: CASSPGLYETQYF
DNA: TGTGCCAGCAGCCCGGGACTTTACGAGACCCAGTACTTC
D: .
size: few
length: 13
V: TRBV11-2
J: TRBJ2-5

CDR3: CASSRQGRTEAFF
DNA: TGCGCCAGTTCCCGACAGGGCAGGACTGAAGCTTTCTTT
D: TRBD1
size: once
length: 13
V: TRBV10-1
J: TRBJ1-1

CDR3: CASSLAAGEVYNEQFF
DNA: TGTGCCAGCAGCTTGGCCGCGGGAGAGGTCTACAATGAGCAGTTCTTC
D: TRBD2
size: .
length: 16
V: TRBV5-6
J: TRBJ2-1

CDR3: CASSMADRKAGARTDTQYF
DNA: TGTGCCAGCAGCATGGCAGACAGGAAAGCGGGAGCTAGGACAGATACGCAGTATTTT
D: TRBD2
size: few
length: 19
V: TRBV11-2
J: TRBJ2-3

CDR3: CASTTGLGTGELFF
DNA: TGTGCCAGCACTACGGGGTTGGGCACCGGGGAGCTGTTTTTT
D: .
size: .
length: 14
V: TRBV27
J: TRBJ2-2

CDR3: CASSLGAGGQPQHF
DNA: TGTGCCAGCAGCTTAGGGGCAGGGGGGCAGCCCCAGCATTTT
D: TRBD1
size: .
length: 14
V: TRBV11-2
J: TRBJ1-5

CDR3: CASSGGLPTGELFF
DNA: TGTGCCAGCAGCGGGGGACTTCCCACCGGGGAGCTGTTTTTT
D: .
size: .
length: 14
V: TRBV7-9
J: TRBJ2-2

CDR3: CASSLYGGGGAPLHF
DNA: TGTGCCAGCAGTTTATACGGGGGAGGGGGAGCACCCCTCCACTTT
D: .
size: .
length: 15
V: TRBV27
J: TRBJ1-6

CDR3: CASSQDRGWYGNTIYF
DNA: TGCGCCAGCAGCCAAGACAGGGGGTGGTACGGAAACACCATATATTTT
D: TRBD1
size: .
length: 16
V: TRBV4-3
J: TRBJ1-3

CDR3: CASSLQGGQETQYF
DNA: TGTGCCAGCAGTTTACAGGGGGGCCAAGAGACCCAGTACTTC
D: TRBD1
size: few
length: 14
V: TRBV6-5
J: TRBJ2-5

CDR3: CASSQDGPGRFF
DNA: TGTGCCAGCAGCCAAGATGGACCGGGAAGGTTCTTC
D: .
size: .
length: 12
V: TRBV14
J: TRBJ2-1

CDR3: CSSHSGTNTGELFF
DNA: TGTTCCAGCCATAGCGGGACGAACACCGGGGAGCTGTTTTTT
D: TRBD2
size: .
length: 14
V: TRBV7-9
J: TRBJ2-2

CDR3: CASSLTGTSGQRGQFF
DNA: TGTGCCAGCAGCTTGACCGGGACTAGCGGTCAACGGGGGCAGTTCTTC
D: TRBD2
size: .
length: 16
V: TRBV5-4
J: TRBJ2-1

CDR3: CASSLDLGQYF
DNA: TGTGCCAGCAGCCTCGACTTAGGGCAGTACTTC
D: .
size: once
length: 11
V: TRBV5-8
J: TRBJ2-7

CDR3: CASSQGAGLQETQYF
DNA: TGTGCCAGCAGCCAGGGGGCAGGACTGCAAGAGACCCAGTACTTC
D: TRBD1
size: .
length: 15
V: TRBV28
J: TRBJ2-5

CDR3: CASSSSGTGVYGYTF
DNA: TGCGCCAGCAGCTCCTCCGGGACAGGGGTTTATGGCTACACCTTC
D: TRBD1
size: .
length: 15
V: TRBV5-1
J: TRBJ1-2

CDR3: CASSLRGVGTERTEAFF
DNA: TGTGCCAGCAGCCTTAGAGGGGTGGGGACAGAAAGAACTGAAGCTTTCTTT
D: TRBD1
size: few
length: 17
V: TRBV11-2
J: TRBJ1-1

CDR3: CASRRAGGEETQYF
DNA: TGTGCCAGCAGACGAGCGGGGGGCGAAGAGACCCAGTACTTC
D: TRBD2
size: .
length: 14
V: TRBV7-8
J: TRBJ2-5

CDR3: CASAGAGDSWTLTDTQYF
DNA: TGTGCCAGTGCCGGGGCGGGAGACAGTTGGACACTCACAGATACGCAGTATTTT
D: TRBD2
size: .
length: 18
V: TRBV28
J: TRBJ2-3

CDR3: CARETGYYNEQFF
DNA: TGTGCCCGTGAGACAGGATATTACAATGAGCAGTTCTTC
D: .
size: few
length: 13
V: TRBV30
J: TRBJ2-1

CDR3: CASSPLAGLSYEQYF
DNA: TGCGCCAGCAGCCCACTAGCAGGTCTCTCCTACGAGCAGTACTTC
D: .
size: .
length: 15
V: TRBV5-1
J: TRBJ2-7

CDR3: CASSQYRGNEQFF
DNA: TGTGCCAGCTCGCAATACAGGGGAAATGAGCAGTTCTTC
D: TRBD1
size: .
length: 13
V: TRBV18
J: TRBJ2-1

CDR3: CACRQGPPDPNTEAFF
DNA: TGTGCCTGCCGACAGGGCCCCCCGGACCCGAACACTGAAGCTTTCTTT
D: TRBD1
size: .
length: 16
V: TRBV30
J: TRBJ1-1

CDR3: CASSRDRGGETQYF
DNA: TGTGCCAGCAGTCGAGACCGGGGGGGAGAGACCCAGTACTTC
D: TRBD2
size: .
length: 14
V: TRBV2
J: TRBJ2-5

CDR3: CASSSWVGQGSEQFF
DNA: TGTGCCAGCAGCTCCTGGGTGGGACAGGGAAGTGAGCAGTTCTTC
D: TRBD1
size: .
length: 15
V: TRBV11-3
J: TRBJ2-1

CDR3: CASSLANPEAFF
DNA: TGTGCCAGCAGCTTAGCTAACCCTGAAGCTTTCTTT
D: .
size: .
length: 12
V: TRBV11-2
J: TRBJ1-1

CDR3: CASSIAPVSSYEQYF
DNA: TGTGCCAGTAGTATAGCGCCGGTGAGCTCCTACGAGCAGTACTTC
D: .
size: .
length: 15
V: TRBV19
J: TRBJ2-7

CDR3: CASSSPGQGASVVAEAFF
DNA: TGTGCCAGCAGTTCCCCGGGACAGGGGGCTTCGGTTGTCGCTGAAGCTTTCTTT
D: TRBD1
size: .
length: 18
V: TRBV28
J: TRBJ1-1

CDR3: CASIGEGNTEAFF
DNA: TGTGCCAGTATTGGGGAGGGGAACACTGAAGCTTTCTTT
D: .
size: few
length: 13
V: TRBV19
J: TRBJ1-1

CDR3: CASSRLAGGQETQYF
DNA: TGTGCCAGCTCGCGACTAGCGGGGGGCCAAGAGACCCAGTACTTC
D: TRBD2
size: .
length: 15
V: TRBV18
J: TRBJ2-5

CDR3: CASTNSGGTYNEQFF
DNA: TGTGCCAGCACCAATAGCGGGGGGACCTACAATGAGCAGTTCTTC
D: TRBD2
size: once
length: 15
V: TRBV6-6
J: TRBJ2-1

CDR3: CASSTVGTPTDTQYF
DNA: TGCGCCAGCAGCACCGTCGGGACTCCCACAGATACGCAGTATTTT
D: .
size: .
length: 15
V: TRBV5-1
J: TRBJ2-3

CDR3: CASRDRRSGANILTF
DNA: TGTGCCAGTAGGGACCGCCGCTCTGGGGCCAACATCCTGACTTTC
D: .
size: .
length: 15
V: TRBV19
J: TRBJ2-6

CDR3: CASSRDGGKETQYF
DNA: TGTGCCAGCAGCCGAGATGGGGGGAAAGAGACCCAGTACTTC
D: .
size: few
length: 14
V: TRBV7-9
J: TRBJ2-5

CDR3: CASSSRTGLLSSSYEQYF
DNA: TGTGCCAGCAGTTCCAGGACAGGCCTTTTATCTAGCTCCTACGAGCAGTACTTC
D: TRBD1
size: .
length: 18
V: TRBV28
J: TRBJ2-7

CDR3: CASSLSGGAKYEQFF
DNA: TGCGCCAGCAGCCTGAGCGGGGGGGCCAAATATGAGCAGTTCTTC
D: TRBD2
size: .
length: 15
V: TRBV4-3
J: TRBJ2-1

CDR3: CASSGDDRGSSYNSPLHF
DNA: TGTGCCAGCAGTGGGGACGACAGGGGCAGCTCCTATAATTCACCCCTCCACTTT
D: TRBD1
size: .
length: 18
V: TRBV6-1
J: TRBJ1-6

CDR3: CASSYRGESTDTQYF
DNA: TGTGCCAGCAGTTACCGCGGGGAATCGACAGATACGCAGTATTTT
D: .
size: .
length: 15
V: TRBV6-5
J: TRBJ2-3

CDR3: CSSWPGQGGYTF
DNA: TGCAGCTCCTGGCCCGGTCAGGGTGGCTACACCTTC
D: .
size: few
length: 12
V: TRBV29-1
J: TRBJ1-2

CDR3: CASSLDRGAETQYF
DNA: TGTGCCAGCAGCTTGGACAGGGGTGCGGAGACCCAGTACTTC
D: TRBD1
size: .
length: 14
V: TRBV5-4
J: TRBJ2-5

CDR3: CASSLDRNQPQHF
DNA: TGTGCCAGCAGTCTCGACAGGAATCAGCCCCAGCATTTT
D: .
size: .
length: 13
V: TRBV27
J: TRBJ1-5

CDR3: CASSPSLAGREQYF
DNA: TGTGCCAGCAGCCCCTCACTAGCGGGCCGTGAGCAGTACTTC
D: TRBD2
size: once
length: 14
V: TRBV9
J: TRBJ2-7

CDR3: CASSQLGSGSNTEAFF
DNA: TGTGCCAGCAGCCAATTGGGTAGCGGATCGAACACTGAAGCCTTCTTT
D: .
size: .
length: 16
V: TRBV14
J: TRBJ1-1

CDR3: CASSPSGTIDGEQFF
DNA: TGTGCCAGCAGCCCCTCCGGGACTATCGATGGTGAGCAGTTCTTC
D: TRBD2
size: few
length: 15
V: TRBV7-3
J: TRBJ2-1

CDR3: CASSQRESNEQFF
DNA: TGTGCCAGCAGCCAACGGGAGTCCAATGAGCAGTTCTTC
D: .
size: .
length: 13
V: TRBV7-9
J: TRBJ2-1

CDR3: CASSPQGARNEKLFF
DNA: TGTGCCAGCAGTCCACAGGGGGCAAGGAATGAAAAACTGTTTTTT
D: TRBD1
size: few
length: 15
V: TRBV2
J: TRBJ1-4

CDR3: CASSPRSRDSYEQYF
DNA: TGCGCCAGCAGCCCTCGATCCAGGGACTCCTACGAGCAGTACTTC
D: .
size: .
length: 15
V: TRBV4-1
J: TRBJ2-7

CDR3: CASSFGIAGNNEQFF
DNA: TGTGCCAGCAGCTTTGGGATAGCGGGAAATAATGAGCAGTTCTTC
D: TRBD2
size: .
length: 15
V: TRBV5-4
J: TRBJ2-1

CDR3: CASSFRTGGNTGELFF
DNA: TGTGCCAGCAGTTTTCGGACAGGGGGAAACACCGGGGAGCTGTTTTTT
D: TRBD1
size: few
length: 16
V: TRBV28
J: TRBJ2-2

CDR3: CASSTLTGWAGNTIYF
DNA: TGTGCCAGCAGCACCCTGACAGGGTGGGCAGGAAACACCATATATTTT
D: TRBD1
size: .
length: 16
V: TRBV11-2
J: TRBJ1-3

CDR3: CATSARQELTDTQYF
DNA: TGTGCCACCAGCGCCCGACAGGAGCTCACAGATACGCAGTATTTT
D: .
size: few
length: 15
V: TRBV15
J: TRBJ2-3

CDR3: CASSLEAPYEQYF
DNA: TGCGCCAGCAGCCTCGAAGCGCCGTACGAGCAGTACTTC
D: .
size: .
length: 13
V: TRBV4-1
J: TRBJ2-7